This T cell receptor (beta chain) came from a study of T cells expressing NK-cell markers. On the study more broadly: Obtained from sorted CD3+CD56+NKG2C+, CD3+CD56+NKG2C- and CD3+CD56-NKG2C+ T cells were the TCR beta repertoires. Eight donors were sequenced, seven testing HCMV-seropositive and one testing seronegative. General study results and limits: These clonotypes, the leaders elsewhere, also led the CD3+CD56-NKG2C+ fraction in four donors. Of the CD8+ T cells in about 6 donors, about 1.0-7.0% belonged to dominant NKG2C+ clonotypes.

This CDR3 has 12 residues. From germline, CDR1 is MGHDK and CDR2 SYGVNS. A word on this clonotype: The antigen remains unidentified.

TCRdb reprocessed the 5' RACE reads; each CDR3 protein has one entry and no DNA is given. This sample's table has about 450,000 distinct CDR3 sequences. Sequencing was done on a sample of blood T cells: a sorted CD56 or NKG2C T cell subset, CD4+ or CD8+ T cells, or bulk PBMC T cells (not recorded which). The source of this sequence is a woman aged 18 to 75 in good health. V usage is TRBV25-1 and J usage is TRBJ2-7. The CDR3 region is CASSAGMGEQYF.